This T cell receptor beta chain appears in the sequencing data of a study of T cells in Graves' hyperthyroidism and ophthalmopathy. Study information: Any treatment followed the collection of peripheral blood at initial diagnosis.

This clonotype has more than one count but fewer than ten. Amplification of TCR beta CDR3 regions was performed using RNA transcripts as template. TCR CDR3 regions were first amplified by RT-PCR with HTBI primers. TCRdb re-called the multiplex PCR reads through MiXCR, storing one row per CDR3 protein. The sample includes about 520,000 distinct CDR3 sequences, around 22% of them seen just once. V shed 0 bases and J shed 0 bases, with 5 bases lying between them. The CDR3 runs to 14 residues. Germline V gene sequence: CDR1 ENHRY, CDR2 SYGVKD. This receptor was obtained from a woman aged 25 to 45 with Graves' ophthalmopathy. Sequences were obtained from blood. This chain links TRBV10-3 with TRBJ2-5; D is uncertain. Written as DNA, the CDR3 is TGTGCCATCAGTGAGTCGGCGAACCAAGAGACCCAGTACTTC. This sequence encodes CAISESANQETQYF.